The rows below give T cell receptor beta chains drawn from one sample of a study of blood T cell repertoires in COVID-19. Some clones are missing from TCRdb's copy, which holds only in-frame ones; the method was immunoSEQ multiplex PCR. In the table there are approximately 250,000 clones, approximately 90% of which are singletons. Sequenced material: PBMCs or T cells enriched from blood (not recorded which). These receptors all come from a woman in her fifties or sixties in a cohort exposed to, infected with or recovered from COVID-19 (not recorded which). Both conserved end residues are part of each CDR3. The D gene is left open where the match is weak. Not all rows give a size; the values are once, few, many and, for expanded clones, a class.

J gene	clone size	V gene	D gene	CDR3 protein	CDR3 DNA
TRBJ1-2	.	TRBV6-6	.	CASSYSTPGAYGYTF	TGTGCCAGCAGTTACTCGACCCCGGGAGCTTATGGCTACACCTTC
TRBJ2-3	.	TRBV2	.	CASSGYAGASTDTQYF	TGTGCCAGCAGTGGTTATGCGGGGGCTAGCACAGATACGCAGTATTTT
TRBJ2-3	.	TRBV28	.	CASSLLQLTDTQYF	TGTGCCAGCAGTTTATTGCAACTCACAGATACGCAGTATTTT
TRBJ2-3	.	TRBV2	TRBD2	CASSATWAGGGTDTQYF	TGTGCCAGCAGTGCGACTTGGGCGGGAGGGGGCACAGATACGCAGTATTTT
TRBJ2-2	.	TRBV9	TRBD2	CASSVLAGAKYTGELFF	TGTGCCAGCAGCGTTTTAGCGGGAGCTAAGTACACCGGGGAGCTGTTTTTT
TRBJ1-2	.	TRBV7-8	.	CASSRFTGGGYGYTF	TGTGCCAGCAGCCGTTTTACGGGGGGGGGCTATGGCTACACCTTC
TRBJ1-1	.	TRBV6-2/TRBV6-3	.	CASSYGGTEAFF	TGTGCCAGCAGTTACGGAGGAACTGAAGCTTTCTTT
TRBJ2-7	.	TRBV5-4	.	CASSEQTRPGYEQYF	TGTGCCAGCAGCGAACAGACTAGGCCGGGGTACGAGCAGTACTTC
TRBJ2-7	.	TRBV6-5	TRBD1	CASSKRTGDDEQYF	TGTGCCAGCAGTAAGCGGACAGGGGATGACGAGCAGTACTTC
TRBJ2-7	.	TRBV19	TRBD1	CASKVGTGTYEQYF	TGTGCCAGTAAAGTGGGGACAGGGACCTACGAGCAGTACTTC
TRBJ1-5	few	TRBV20-1	.	CSASYNRGNNQPQHF	TGCAGTGCTAGTTACAATAGGGGTAACAATCAGCCCCAGCATTTT
TRBJ2-5	.	TRBV7-9	TRBD1	CASSDGTGIGETQYF	TGTGCCAGCAGCGACGGGACAGGGATTGGAGAGACCCAGTACTTC
TRBJ1-3	once	TRBV5-1	.	CASSLAGLGNTIYF	TGCGCCAGCAGCTTGGCTGGGCTAGGAAACACCATATATTTT
TRBJ2-5	.	TRBV5-4	TRBD1	CASSLGQGIRETQYF	TGTGCCAGCAGCTTGGGACAGGGGATTCGAGAGACCCAGTACTTC
TRBJ2-1	.	TRBV24-1	TRBD2	CATSDLTSGSFGNNEQFF	TGTGCCACCAGTGATTTGACTAGCGGGAGCTTTGGTAACAATGAGCAGTTCTTC
TRBJ1-5	few	TRBV27	.	CASSAREDQPQHF	TGTGCCAGCAGCGCCCGGGAGGATCAGCCCCAGCATTTT
TRBJ2-7	few	TRBV29-1	.	CSVLTSSYEQYF	TGCAGCGTTTTGACTTCCTCCTACGAGCAGTACTTC
TRBJ1-4	.	TRBV28	.	CASSPPSMAGKDEKLFF	TGTGCCAGCAGTCCGCCCTCGATGGCAGGGAAGGATGAAAAACTGTTTTTT
TRBJ2-5	.	TRBV28	.	CASSVGASRTQYF	TGTGCCAGCAGCGTGGGGGCCTCCAGGACCCAGTACTTC
TRBJ1-6	.	TRBV5-1	.	CASSFDSPYGGPLHF	TGCGCCAGCAGCTTCGACAGCCCTTATGGTGGACCCCTCCACTTT
TRBJ2-1	.	TRBV5-1	TRBD2	CASSSVAGLNNEQFF	TGCGCCAGCAGCTCAGTAGCGGGACTCAACAATGAGCAGTTCTTC
TRBJ1-2	.	TRBV19	TRBD1	CASSLRTNRGSGYGYTF	TGTGCCAGTAGTCTGAGGACGAACAGGGGTTCCGGCTATGGCTACACCTTC
TRBJ2-6	.	TRBV15	.	CATSRDRRGSGANVLTF	TGTGCCACCAGCAGAGATAGAAGGGGGTCTGGGGCCAACGTCCTGACTTTC
TRBJ2-3	few	TRBV4-3	TRBD2	CASSRRLAGGEDTQYF	TGCGCCAGCAGCCGAAGACTAGCGGGAGGTGAGGATACGCAGTATTTT
TRBJ2-3	.	TRBV11-3	TRBD2	CASSAGLAGADTQYF	TGTGCCAGCAGCGCCGGACTAGCGGGAGCAGATACGCAGTATTTT
TRBJ1-2	.	TRBV28	.	CASTYTRPGFGYGYTF	TGTGCCAGCACTTATACCCGACCAGGGTTTGGCTATGGCTACACCTTC
TRBJ2-7	.	TRBV19	.	CASSIRGTVYEQYF	TGTGCCAGTAGTATCAGGGGTACCGTCTACGAGCAGTACTTC
TRBJ2-1	.	TRBV5-6	TRBD2	CASSLTHELAGYNEQFF	TGTGCCAGCAGCTTGACCCACGAACTAGCGGGGTACAATGAGCAGTTCTTC
TRBJ2-7	.	TRBV28	TRBD2	CASRGTSESYEQYF	TGTGCCAGCAGGGGGACTAGCGAATCCTACGAGCAGTACTTC
TRBJ2-7	.	TRBV5-5	.	CASSLGQTISYEQYF	TGTGCCAGCAGCTTGGGACAGACCATCTCCTACGAGCAGTACTTC
TRBJ1-1	.	TRBV7-3	.	CASSLQGRTEAFF	TGTGCCAGCAGCTTACAGGGGCGGACTGAAGCTTTCTTT
TRBJ1-1	.	TRBV28	.	CASSGGYSNTEAFF	TGTGCCAGCAGTGGAGGGTACAGTAACACTGAAGCTTTCTTT